This TCR beta chain originates from a study of blood T cell repertoires in COVID-19. Across the study: Samples came from the United States, Italy and Spain, spanning acute and convalescent COVID-19.

The CDR3 spans 13 residues. With V trimmed by 1 base and J by 16 bases, 8 bases remained unmatched. The germline CDR1 and CDR2 sequences are LGHDT and YNNKEL (reference sequence). Those who participated ranged in age from about 18 to 89 years and resided in around 22 US areas. Allocation to cohorts depended on clinical history reported by the participants. Source study methods: Scientists estimated how many nucleated cells there were by amplifying reference gene primers. TCRdb keeps only in-frame clones here, not all; method: immunoSEQ multiplex PCR. The DNA was the basis for D and trimming; V, J and clone size are from that table. Of about 170,000 clones in the sample, around 80% are singletons; the top ten hold about 4%.

The source material was PBMCs or T cells enriched from blood (not recorded which). The chain joins TRBV3-1 (or the pseudogene TRBV3-2) to TRBJ2-1, with 9 bases fitting TRBD2. The source of this sequence is a woman in her forties or fifties in a cohort exposed to, infected with or recovered from COVID-19 (not recorded which). CDR3 sequence: CASSQGREGRKFF. The CDR3 DNA reads TGTGCCAGCAGCCAAGGGCGGGAGGGCCGGAAATTCTTC.